This T cell receptor beta chain was observed in a study of early stage breast cancer tumors. Overall study findings and caveats: Chain pairing and CD4, CD8 or FOXP3 expression were not captured. Enriched TCRB sequences shared across patients were mostly commonly generated sequences.

Assay: immunoSEQ multiplex PCR; the TCRdb copy retains only in-frame clones and omits some. The table has 28,000 or so clones, around 75% seen once. This clone has a handful of counts. Its matching antigen is unknown. V was trimmed by 5 bases and J by 4 bases, leaving 11 bases between them. This CDR3 contains 13 residues. Looked up from germline, CDR1 is SGHVS and CDR2 is FQNEAQ. Specimen: blood. This sequence joins TRBV7-8 and TRBJ2-5; no clear D. This receptor was identified in a person between 35 and 49 years old with breast cancer. The CDR3 DNA sequence: TGTGCCAGCAGCCCCCCAAAAGTAGAGACCCAGTACTTC. Translating it yields CASSPPKVETQYF.